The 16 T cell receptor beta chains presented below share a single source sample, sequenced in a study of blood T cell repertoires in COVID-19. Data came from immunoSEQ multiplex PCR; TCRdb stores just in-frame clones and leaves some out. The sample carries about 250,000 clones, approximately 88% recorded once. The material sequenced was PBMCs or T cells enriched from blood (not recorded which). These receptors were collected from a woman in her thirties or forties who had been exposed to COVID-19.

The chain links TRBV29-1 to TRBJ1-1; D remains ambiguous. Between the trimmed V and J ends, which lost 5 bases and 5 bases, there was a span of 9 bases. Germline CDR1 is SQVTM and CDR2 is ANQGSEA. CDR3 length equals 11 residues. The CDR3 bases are TGCAGCGTTCCGGTCGGGACTGAAGCTTTCTTT. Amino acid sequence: CSVPVGTEAFF.

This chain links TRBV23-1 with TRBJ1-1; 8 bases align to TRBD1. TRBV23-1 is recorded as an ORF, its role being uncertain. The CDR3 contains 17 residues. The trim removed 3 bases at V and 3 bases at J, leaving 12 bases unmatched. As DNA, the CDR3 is TGCGCCAGCAGTCATGGCAGGGGGCATCATTCTGACACTGAAGCTTTCTTT. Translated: CASSHGRGHHSDTEAFF.

For the CDR3, the DNA is TGTGCCACCAGACCTGGAGGGAATAGCAATCAGCCCCAGCATTTT. Protein: CATRPGGNSNQPQHF. The chain carries TRBV24-1 and TRBJ1-5; D unresolved. Germline loops: CDR1 KGHDR, CDR2 SFDVKD. V was pared by 7 bases and J by 0 bases, with 12 bases between. This CDR3 is built from 15 residues.

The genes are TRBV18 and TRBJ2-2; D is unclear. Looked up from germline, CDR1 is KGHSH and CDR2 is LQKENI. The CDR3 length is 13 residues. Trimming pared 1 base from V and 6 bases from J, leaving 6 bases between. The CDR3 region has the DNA TGTGCCAGCTCACCACTGAGCGCCGGGGAGCTGTTTTTT. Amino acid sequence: CASSPLSAGELFF. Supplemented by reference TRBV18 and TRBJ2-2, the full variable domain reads NAGVMQNPRHLVRRRGQEARLRCSPMKGHSHVYWYRQLPEEGLKFMVYLQKENIIDESGMPKERFSAEFPKEGPSILRIQQVVRGDSAAYFCASSPLSAGELFFGEGSRLTVL.

For the CDR3, the DNA is TGTGCCAGCAGCCAAGCGGGCCGGGACAGGGGGGTTTTCGGCTACACCTTC. Its protein is CASSQAGRDRGVFGYTF. The chain joins TRBV3-1 (or the pseudogene TRBV3-2) to TRBJ1-2; 11 bases agree with TRBD1. The CDR3 loop spans 17 amino acids. Trimming took 1 base from V and 8 from J; bases not matched to a gene: 12. Germline lookup yields CDR1 LGHDT and CDR2 YNNKEL (reference sequence).

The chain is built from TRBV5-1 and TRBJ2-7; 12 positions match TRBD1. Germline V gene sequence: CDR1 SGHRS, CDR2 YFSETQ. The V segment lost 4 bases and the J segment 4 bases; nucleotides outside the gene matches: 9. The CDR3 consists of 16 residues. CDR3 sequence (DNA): TGCGCCAGCAGCCCTGCCGGGACAGGGGGCCGGTACGAGCAGTACTTC. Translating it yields CASSPAGTGGRYEQYF.

CDR3 protein: CASSTQTGSNYGYTF. CDR3 nucleotides: TGTGCCAGCAGCACCCAGACAGGGAGTAACTATGGCTACACCTTC. The V call is TRBV3-1 (or the pseudogene TRBV3-2), the J call TRBJ1-2; 7 positions agree with TRBD1. The CDR3 is 15 residues long. The ends lost 5 bases at V and 1 base at J; junction bases unmatched: 7. Germline V CDR1 and CDR2: LGHDT, YNNKEL (reference sequence).

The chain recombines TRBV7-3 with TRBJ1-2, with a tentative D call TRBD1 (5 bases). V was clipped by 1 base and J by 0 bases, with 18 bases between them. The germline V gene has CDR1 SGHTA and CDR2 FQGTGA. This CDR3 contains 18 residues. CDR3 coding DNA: TGTGCCAGCAGCTTAAGTTCCGCAGGGATGGGCGCTAACTATGGCTACACCTTC. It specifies CASSLSSAGMGANYGYTF.

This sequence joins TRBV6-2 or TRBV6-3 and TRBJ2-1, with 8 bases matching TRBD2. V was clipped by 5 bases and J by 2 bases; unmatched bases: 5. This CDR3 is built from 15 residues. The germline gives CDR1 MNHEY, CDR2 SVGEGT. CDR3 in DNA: TGTGCCAGCAGTACCGGAGCGGGAGCCTACAATGAGCAGTTCTTC. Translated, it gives CASSTGAGAYNEQFF.

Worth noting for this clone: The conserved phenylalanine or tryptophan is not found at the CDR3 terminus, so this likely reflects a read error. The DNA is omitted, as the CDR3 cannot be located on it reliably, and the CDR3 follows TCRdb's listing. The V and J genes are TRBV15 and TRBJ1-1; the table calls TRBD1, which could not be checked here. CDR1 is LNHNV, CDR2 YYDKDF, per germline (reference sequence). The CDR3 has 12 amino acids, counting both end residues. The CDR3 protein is CATSRDREDTII.

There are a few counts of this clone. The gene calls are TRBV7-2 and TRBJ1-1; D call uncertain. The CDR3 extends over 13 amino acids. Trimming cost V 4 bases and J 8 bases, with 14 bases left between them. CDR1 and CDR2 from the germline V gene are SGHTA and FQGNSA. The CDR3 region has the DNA TGTGCCAGCAGCTACTTTAACGCGCCCGAAGCTTTCTTT. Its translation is CASSYFNAPEAFF.

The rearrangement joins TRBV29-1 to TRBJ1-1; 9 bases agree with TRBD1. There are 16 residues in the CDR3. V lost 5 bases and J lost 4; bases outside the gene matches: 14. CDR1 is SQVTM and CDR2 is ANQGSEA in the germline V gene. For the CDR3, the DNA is TGCAGCGTTTCGGGGGACAGGGTTCTGGTAAGCACTGAAGCTTTCTTT. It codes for CSVSGDRVLVSTEAFF.

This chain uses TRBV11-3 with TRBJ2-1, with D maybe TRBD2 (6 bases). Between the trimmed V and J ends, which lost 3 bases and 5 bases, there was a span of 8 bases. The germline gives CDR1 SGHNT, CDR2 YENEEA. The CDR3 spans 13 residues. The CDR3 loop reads CASSFGGNNEQFF. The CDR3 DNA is TGTGCCAGCAGCTTCGGCGGGAACAATGAGCAGTTCTTC. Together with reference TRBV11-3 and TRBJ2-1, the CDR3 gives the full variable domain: EAGVVQSPRYKIIEKKQPVAFWCNPISGHNTLYWYLQNLGQGPELLIRYENEEAVDDSQLPKDRFSAERLKGVDSTLKIQPAELGDSAVYLCASSFGGNNEQFFGPGTRLTVL.

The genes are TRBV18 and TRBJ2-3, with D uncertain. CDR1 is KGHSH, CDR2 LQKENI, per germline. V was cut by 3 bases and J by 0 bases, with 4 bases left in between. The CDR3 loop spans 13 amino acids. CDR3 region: CASSPSSTDTQYF. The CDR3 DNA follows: TGTGCCAGCTCACCGAGTAGCACAGATACGCAGTATTTT.

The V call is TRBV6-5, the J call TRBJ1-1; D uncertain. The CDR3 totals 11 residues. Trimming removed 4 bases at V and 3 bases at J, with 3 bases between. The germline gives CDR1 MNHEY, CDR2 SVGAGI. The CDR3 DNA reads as TGTGCCAGCAGTTCGGACACTGAAGCTTTCTTT. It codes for CASSSDTEAFF.

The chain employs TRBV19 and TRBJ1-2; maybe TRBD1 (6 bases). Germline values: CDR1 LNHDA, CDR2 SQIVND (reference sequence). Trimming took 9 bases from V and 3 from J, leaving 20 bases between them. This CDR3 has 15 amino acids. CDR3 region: CASRNRADRHYGYTF. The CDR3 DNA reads TGTGCCAGCCGAAACAGGGCCGATCGACACTATGGCTACACCTTC.